Below are 20 T cell receptor beta chains sequenced from a single sample in a study of beta chain features in type 1 diabetes. Sequencing targeted expressed TCRB transcripts, as all isolated RNA had been reverse transcribed. Measured with immunoSEQ multiplex PCR; TCRdb has only the in-frame clones, and not every one. The sample yields approximately 29,000 clones, almost 65% seen once. Which antigens these TCRs recognize remains unknown. Overall study findings and caveats: TCRB CDR3s were moderately but significantly shorter in Type 1 diabetes patients in all four CD4+ subsets.

The sequencing input was Tregs from blood. The receptors were sampled from a woman aged 25-40 years with type 1 diabetes.

This clone has just a few counts. The J gene is TRBJ1-4, the V gene TRBV5-1; tentative D call: TRBD1 (5 bases). This CDR3 comprises 16 residues. Germline CDR1 and CDR2: SGHRS and YFSETQ. The ends were cut back, 3 bases at V and 0 bases at J, with 12 bases in the middle. CDR3 nucleotides: TGCGCCAGCAGCTGGGGGGGAAGTGCAACTAATGAAAAACTGTTTTTT. The encoded protein is CASSWGGSATNEKLFF.

V is TRBV29-1 and J is TRBJ2-7; weak D call: TRBD1 (5 bases). The germline gives CDR1 SQVTM, CDR2 ANQGSEA. V shed 4 bases and J shed 2 bases, with 12 bases lying between them. This CDR3 comprises 13 residues. The CDR3 here is CSVGAGFTYEQYF. CDR3 DNA: TGCAGCGTTGGGGCAGGGTTCACCTACGAGCAGTACTTC.

The gene calls are TRBV10-3 and TRBJ2-5; the D is unclear. The CDR3 spans 13 residues. Trimming removed 7 bases at V and 5 bases at J, with 14 bases between. Germline loops: CDR1 ENHRY, CDR2 SYGVKD. CDR3 coding DNA: TGTGCCATCAATCCTTCTCCCCGGGAGACCCAGTACTTC. Encoded protein: CAINPSPRETQYF.

The chain couples TRBV14 to TRBJ2-1; possible D gene TRBD1, 5 bases. CDR3 length: 14 amino acids. Trimming removed 1 base from V and 7 bases from J, with 11 bases in between. Germline CDR1 SGHDN, CDR2 FVKESK. The CDR3 here is CASSQGAGYNEQFF. CDR3 DNA: TGTGCCAGCAGCCAAGGAGCAGGGTATAATGAGCAGTTCTTC. Using reference TRBV14 and TRBJ2-1 for the parts outside the CDR3, the full variable domain is EAGVTQFPSHSVIEKGQTVTLRCDPISGHDNLYWYRRVMGKEIKFLLHFVKESKQDESGMPNNRFLAERTGGTYSTLKVQPAELEDSGVYFCASSQGAGYNEQFFGPGTRLTVL.

This chain connects TRBV5-1 to TRBJ2-6; weak D call: TRBD1 (5 bases). Trimming took off 5 bases at V and 2 bases at J, with 8 bases between the two ends. Germline CDR1 reads SGHRS; CDR2 reads YFSETQ. CDR3 length: 14 residues. The CDR3 region is CASSIRAGANVLTF. CDR3 sequence (DNA): TGCGCCAGCAGTATCAGGGCTGGGGCCAACGTCCTGACTTTC.

The J gene is TRBJ2-6, the V gene TRBV28; 7 nucleotides match TRBD2. J gave up 0 bases and V 6 bases, and 8 bases lay outside the gene matches. There are 17 residues in the CDR3. The germline gives CDR1 MDHEN, CDR2 SYDVKM. The CDR3 loop is CASRLGGGGSGANVLTF. DNA of the CDR3: TGTGCCAGCAGACTGGGGGGGGGAGGCTCTGGGGCCAACGTCCTGACTTTC.

The CDR3 coding sequence is TGCAGCGTTGGTAGGGGGCGACTAAGGAACACTGAAGCTTTCTTT. This translates into CSVGRGRLRNTEAFF. The V call is TRBV29-1, the J call TRBJ1-1; TRBD1 agrees at 7 bases. Losses at the gene ends were 4 bases for V and 1 base for J; bases not matched to a gene: 9. Per germline, CDR1 SQVTM and CDR2 ANQGSEA. This CDR3 spans 15 amino acids.

This rearrangement joins TRBV19 to TRBJ2-6, with TRBD1 identical over 8 bases. Unmatched junction bases numbered 6, after V lost 5 bases and J lost 0 bases. The length of the CDR3 is 17 residues. Per the germline V gene, CDR1 is LNHDA and CDR2 is SQIVND (reference sequence). The CDR3 DNA reads as TGTGCCAGTAGTCCCACGGACAGGGTCTCTGGGGCCAACGTCCTGACTTTC. It translates to CASSPTDRVSGANVLTF.

This clone appeared a few times. The V gene is TRBV7-9, the J gene TRBJ2-2; D is unresolved. Trimming removed 5 bases at V and 0 bases at J, with 10 bases between. The germline gives CDR1 SEHNR, CDR2 FQNEAQ (reference sequence). There are 15 residues in the CDR3. CDR3 sequence reads: CASSPNLANTGELFF. CDR3 in DNA: TGTGCCAGCAGCCCGAACCTAGCGAACACCGGGGAGCTGTTTTTT.

This clone appeared a few times. V gene TRBV27 combines with J gene TRBJ2-1; 9 nucleotides agree with TRBD2. Unmatched junction bases numbered 4, after V lost 6 bases and J lost 7 bases. This CDR3 contains 13 residues. Germline V gene data show CDR1 as MNHEY and CDR2 as SMNVEV (reference sequence). Here the CDR3 reads CASRAAGGNEQFF. In nucleotides, the CDR3 is TGTGCCAGCAGGGCGGCGGGGGGGAATGAGCAGTTCTTC.

This clone was detected a few times. The rearrangement links TRBV7-9 to TRBJ2-1; TRBD2 matches at 8 bases. Per germline, CDR1 SEHNR and CDR2 FQNEAQ (reference sequence). This CDR3 contains 17 residues. Trimming cost V 5 bases and J 4 bases; bases outside gene matches: 13. CDR3 region: CASSQSSSTSGYNEQFF. CDR3 DNA: TGTGCCAGCAGCCAATCGTCTAGTACTAGCGGTTACAATGAGCAGTTCTTC. The variable domain in full, with the rest retrieved from reference TRBV7-9 and TRBJ2-1, is DTGVSQNPRHKITKRGQNVTFRCDPISEHNRLYWYRQTLGQGPEFLTYFQNEAQLEKSRLLSDRFSAERPKGSFSTLEIQRTEQGDSAMYLCASSQSSSTSGYNEQFFGPGTRLTVL.

The chain is built from TRBV29-1 and TRBJ1-2; 7 positions match TRBD1. Unmatched junction bases numbered 3, after V lost 6 bases and J lost 5 bases. The CDR3 is 11 amino acids. Per germline, CDR1 SQVTM and CDR2 ANQGSEA. The CDR3 nucleotides are TGCAGCGTCATGACAGGGTATGGCTACACCTTC. Protein sequence: CSVMTGYGYTF.

The chain joins TRBV7-2 to TRBJ1-1, with TRBD1 identical over 7 bases. Germline values: CDR1 SGHTA, CDR2 FQGNSA. V lost 1 base and J lost 10; bases outside the gene matches: 3. There are 12 residues in the CDR3. CDR3 sequence: CASSLVPGGAFF. As DNA, the CDR3 is TGTGCCAGCAGCTTAGTCCCAGGGGGAGCTTTCTTT.

The V and J genes are TRBV5-1 and TRBJ2-2, with D possibly TRBD1 on 5 matching bases. The CDR3 runs 14 residues. Germline V gene sequence: CDR1 SGHRS, CDR2 YFSETQ. V gave up 0 bases and J gave up 5 bases, with 8 bases separating them. CDR3 coding DNA: TGCGCCAGCAGCTTGGTAGGGGTAACCGGGGAGCTGTTTTTT. Translated: CASSLVGVTGELFF.

CDR3 nucleotides: TGCAGTGGGGCGAAAGACACAGATACGCAGTATTTT. As protein: CSGAKDTDTQYF. The chain uses TRBV29-1 and TRBJ2-3; the D gene is possibly TRBD1 (5 bases). Per the germline V gene, CDR1 is SQVTM and CDR2 is ANQGSEA. This CDR3 has 12 amino acids.

The J gene is TRBJ1-6, the V gene TRBV6-5, with D tentatively TRBD1 (6 bases). The CDR3 contains 13 residues. Trimming pared 6 bases from V and 13 bases from J, leaving 16 bases between. Germline V gene sequence: CDR1 MNHEY, CDR2 SVGAGI. The CDR3 loop is CASSSGQPFPLHF. CDR3 in DNA: TGTGCCAGCAGCTCCGGACAGCCCTTTCCCCTCCACTTT.

In this sample, this clone turned up a few times. V is TRBV29-1 and J is TRBJ1-4; 9 nucleotides line up with TRBD1. This CDR3 has 13 residues. Germline-derived CDR1 and CDR2 are SQVTM and ANQGSEA. V shed 6 bases, J shed 8 bases, and the junction held 7 bases outside the gene matches. The CDR3 sequence is CSVGTGRGEKLFF. In nucleotides, the CDR3 is TGCAGCGTGGGGACAGGGCGAGGCGAAAAACTGTTTTTT.

The chain couples TRBV5-1 to TRBJ2-1, with TRBD2 matching 7 bases. The CDR3 totals 16 residues. Germline trimming cut 4 bases from V and 5 bases from J; bases unmatched to any gene: 12. From germline, CDR1 is SGHRS and CDR2 YFSETQ. CDR3 DNA sequence: TGCGCCAGCAGCGCCGGGTGGGGGGGACCCCACAATGAGCAGTTCTTC. Its protein product is CASSAGWGGPHNEQFF.

This chain joins TRBV28 and TRBJ1-3; a weak D match, TRBD1 (6 bases). CDR1 is MDHEN, CDR2 SYDVKM, per germline. CDR3 length: 15 residues. V shed 5 bases and J shed 1 base, with 12 bases lying between them. As DNA, the CDR3 is TGTGCCAGCAGTCTGGACAGCAGATCTGGAAACACCATATATTTT. It encodes CASSLDSRSGNTIYF.

V is TRBV5-1 and J is TRBJ2-3; weak D call: TRBD2 (6 bases). This CDR3 comprises 13 residues. Trimming stripped 3 bases from V and 2 bases from J, with 7 bases between. Germline-derived CDR1 and CDR2 are SGHRS and YFSETQ. This chain's CDR3 is CASSWDFTDTQYF. For the CDR3, the DNA is TGCGCCAGCAGCTGGGACTTCACAGATACGCAGTATTTT.